This is a list of T cell receptor beta chains from one sample in a study of CD8+CD57+ T cells in acquired aplastic anemia. TCRdb processed the reads anew with MiXCR; each CDR3 protein has one entry. Among about 160,000 distinct CDR3 sequences listed, roughly 50% were seen once. Sequencing input: sorted CD4+, CD8+, or CD8+CD57+ T cells (not recorded which) from PBMCs. The receptor set was obtained from a human donor with aplastic anemia. CDR3s include the opening cysteine and the closing phenylalanine or tryptophan. Fields, in order: clone size, V gene, J gene, D gene, CDR3 protein, CDR3 DNA. D genes are given only for firm matches. Size values are once, few and many counts, or a class for expanded clones, and some rows have none.

>NA|TRBV20-1|TRBJ1-2|NA
CSARTGSYGYTF
TGCAGTGCTAGAACAGGAAGCTATGGCTACACCTTC
>many|TRBV11-2|TRBJ2-7|NA
CASSLDRDSASYEQYF
TGTGCCAGCAGCTTAGATAGAGACTCCGCCTCCTACGAGCAGTACTTC
>NA|TRBV27|TRBJ1-2|TRBD1
CASSPSTGGAGYTF
TGTGCCAGCAGTCCCTCTACAGGGGGCGCGGGCTACACCTTC
>many|TRBV14|TRBJ2-1|TRBD2
CASSQVHGTRGSDEQFF
TGTGCCAGCAGCCAAGTACACGGGACTAGGGGGTCGGATGAGCAGTTCTTC
>NA|TRBV6-1|TRBJ2-1|NA
CASSSNPGPAAQFF
TGTGCCAGCAGCTCTAATCCGGGACCAGCGGCACAGTTCTTC
>few|TRBV30|TRBJ2-1|NA
CAWSVGAGPYNEQFF
TGTGCCTGGAGTGTGGGTGCGGGCCCGTACAATGAGCAGTTCTTC
>NA|TRBV29-1|TRBJ1-1|NA
CSVVRGIAEAFF
TGCAGCGTTGTTCGCGGGATCGCTGAAGCTTTCTTT
>NA|TRBV12-3/TRBV12-4|TRBJ1-6|NA
CASSFASTVSPLHF
TGTGCCAGCAGTTTCGCCTCTACGGTTTCACCCCTCCACTTT
>NA|TRBV24-1|TRBJ2-1|NA
CASILGGPRDIYNEQFF
TGTGCCAGCATCTTGGGGGGCCCGCGGGATATCTACAATGAGCAGTTCTTC
>NA|TRBV20-1|TRBJ2-7|NA
CSAFGTEFSYEQYF
TGCAGTGCTTTCGGGACTGAATTCTCCTACGAGCAGTACTTC
>NA|TRBV20-1|TRBJ1-2|NA
CSASLHPNYGYTF
TGCAGTGCTAGCCTCCACCCTAACTATGGCTACACCTTC
>many|TRBV20-1|TRBJ1-6|TRBD1
CSAGPTGVGGYNSPLHF
TGCAGTGCTGGGCCCACAGGGGTTGGGGGGTATAATTCACCCCTCCACTTT
>few|TRBV27|TRBJ2-7|TRBD2
CASSLIRRREYEQYF
TGTGCCAGCAGTTTAATTAGGCGGCGGGAGTACGAGCAGTACTTC
>NA|TRBV15|TRBJ1-4|NA
CATSREGLANEKLFF
TGTGCCACCAGCAGAGAGGGACTTGCTAATGAAAAACTGTTTTTT
>NA|TRBV6-5|TRBJ1-5|TRBD1
CASSSRQGRANQPQHF
TGTGCCAGCAGTTCCCGACAGGGAAGGGCCAATCAGCCCCAGCATTTT
>NA|TRBV5-4|TRBJ2-7|NA
CASSLIGTLEYEQYF
TGTGCCAGCAGCTTGATCGGGACACTCGAGTACGAGCAGTACTTC
>many|TRBV6-1|TRBJ1-6|NA
CASSLAHGLSDSPLHF
TGTGCCAGCAGTCTGGCGCACGGGCTTTCCGACTCACCCCTCCACTTT
>NA|TRBV13|TRBJ1-4|TRBD1
CASSQPTDRVSANEKLFF
TGTGCCAGCAGCCAACCTACCGACAGGGTTTCGGCTAATGAAAAACTGTTTTTT
>NA|TRBV10-3|TRBJ2-5|NA
CAIGTSPETQYF
TGTGCCATCGGAACTAGCCCAGAGACCCAGTACTTC
>once|TRBV27|TRBJ2-1|TRBD2
CASSPLPLAGNYNEQFF
TGTGCCAGCAGTCCGCTCCCCCTAGCGGGGAACTACAATGAGCAGTTCTTC
>once|TRBV25-1|TRBJ2-1|NA
CASSSSGPNNEQFF
TGTGCCAGCAGTTCCAGCGGGCCCAACAATGAGCAGTTCTTC
>many|TRBV7-8|TRBJ2-5|NA
CASSPMGETQYF
TGTGCCAGCAGCCCGATGGGAGAGACCCAGTACTTC
>many|TRBV11-3|TRBJ2-7|NA
CASSLDEGTRARGEQYF
TGTGCCAGCAGCTTGGATGAAGGGACACGGGCTAGGGGGGAGCAGTACTTC
>few|TRBV5-1|TRBJ2-7|NA
CASSLQREGFYEQYF
TGCGCCAGCAGCTTGCAGCGTGAGGGGTTCTACGAGCAGTACTTC
>NA|TRBV2|TRBJ1-1|TRBD1
CASSPWTGGNTEAFF
TGTGCCAGCAGCCCATGGACAGGGGGAAACACTGAAGCTTTCTTT
>many|TRBV24-1|TRBJ1-2|NA
CATSDPRTEINYGYTF
TGTGCCACCAGTGATCCGCGGACAGAAATTAACTATGGCTACACCTTC
>few|TRBV20-1|TRBJ2-7|NA
CSARRGLPSYERYF
TGCAGTGCTAGACGGGGACTGCCATCCTACGAGCGGTACTTC
>many|TRBV20-1|TRBJ2-7|TRBD1
CSASVGQGSTYEQYF
TGCAGTGCTTCCGTAGGACAGGGGAGTACCTACGAGCAGTACTTC
>NA|TRBV27|TRBJ1-2|NA
CASRITGTNYGYTF
TGTGCCAGCAGAATAACAGGGACTAACTATGGCTACACCTTC
>NA|TRBV24-1|TRBJ2-2|TRBD1
CATSDIGTGDYTGELFF
TGTGCCACCAGTGATATTGGGACAGGGGACTACACCGGGGAGCTGTTTTTT
>NA|TRBV20-1|TRBJ2-7|NA
CSARDKAYEQYF
TGCAGTGCAAGGGACAAAGCCTACGAGCAGTACTTC
>many|TRBV2|TRBJ2-2|TRBD1
CASSPGGAGGELFF
TGTGCCAGCAGTCCAGGGGGCGCGGGCGGGGAGCTGTTTTTT
>many|TRBV12-3/TRBV12-4|TRBJ1-1|TRBD1
CASSGPRGRDEAFF
TGTGCCAGCAGTGGACCCAGGGGGCGGGATGAAGCTTTCTTT
>NA|TRBV25-1|TRBJ2-3|NA
CASSDAGPPSDTQYF
TGTGCCAGCAGTGACGCGGGACCCCCTTCAGATACGCAGTATTTT
>NA|TRBV7-9|TRBJ2-7|TRBD1
CASQPGQGFAYEQYF
TGTGCCAGCCAACCGGGACAGGGCTTCGCCTACGAGCAGTACTTC
>many|TRBV6-1|TRBJ1-1|NA
CASSGGLTRQTEAFF
TGTGCCAGCAGTGGGGGGTTGACTCGGCAAACTGAAGCTTTCTTT
>NA|TRBV12-3/TRBV12-4|TRBJ1-5|NA
CASSLTGGNQPQHF
TGTGCCAGCAGTTTAACAGGAGGCAATCAGCCCCAGCATTTT
>NA|TRBV10-1|TRBJ2-1|NA
CASGRPYNEQFF
TGCGCCAGCGGGAGGCCTTACAATGAGCAGTTCTTC
>NA|TRBV11-1|TRBJ2-5|NA
CASSRLEGVEEAQYF
TGTGCCAGCAGCCGACTCGAGGGGGTTGAAGAGGCCCAGTACTTC
>many|TRBV15|TRBJ2-5|TRBD2
CVTSRSTSRSETQYF
TGTGTCACCAGCAGATCGACTAGCCGTTCAGAGACCCAGTACTTC
>many|TRBV12-3/TRBV12-4|TRBJ1-6|NA
CASSFGLSANSPLHF
TGTGCCAGCAGTTTCGGACTCTCCGCGAATTCACCCCTCCACTTT
>NA|TRBV2|TRBJ2-5|NA
CASSVVLQETQYF
TGTGCCAGCAGTGTCGTCCTCCAAGAGACCCAGTACTTC
>NA|TRBV19|TRBJ2-3|NA
CASSIFADTQYF
TGTGCCAGTAGTATCTTCGCAGATACGCAGTATTTT
>NA|TRBV15|TRBJ2-3|TRBD1
CATSRDRVLTDTQYF
TGTGCCACCAGCAGGGACAGGGTTCTCACAGATACGCAGTATTTT
>few|TRBV6-1|TRBJ1-2|NA
CASGPGLPLYRYTF
TGTGCCAGCGGGCCGGGGCTGCCTCTATATCGCTACACCTTC
>many|TRBV29-1|TRBJ2-2|NA
CSVPIDRELFF
TGCAGCGTCCCAATCGACAGGGAGCTGTTTTTT
>NA|TRBV5-1|TRBJ2-7|NA
CASSRMDGTYEQYF
TGCGCCAGCAGCCGGATGGACGGTACCTACGAGCAGTACTTC
>NA|TRBV11-2|TRBJ2-3|NA
CASSWRGGGSTDTQYF
TGTGCCAGCAGCTGGCGGGGTGGCGGAAGCACAGATACGCAGTATTTT
>NA|TRBV10-1|TRBJ2-1|TRBD1
CASSEGTGNYNEQFF
TGCGCCAGCAGTGAGGGGACAGGGAACTACAATGAGCAGTTCTTC
>NA|TRBV11-2|TRBJ2-3|TRBD1
CASSLGRQGATDTQYF
TGTGCCAGCAGCTTAGGGAGACAGGGGGCCACAGATACGCAGTATTTT
>NA|TRBV29-1|TRBJ2-2|TRBD2
CSAKISGGTGELFF
TGCAGCGCCAAGATCAGCGGGGGGACCGGGGAGCTGTTTTTT
>many|TRBV19|TRBJ1-1|NA
CASSLVSRGTEAFF
TGTGCCAGTAGCCTAGTTTCCAGGGGTACTGAAGCTTTCTTT
>NA|TRBV7-8|TRBJ1-6|NA
CASSHGADSPLHF
TGTGCCAGCAGCCATGGAGCGGACTCACCCCTCCACTTT
>NA|TRBV7-2|TRBJ1-1|NA
CASSLMADTEAFF
TGTGCCAGCAGCTTAATGGCAGACACTGAAGCTTTCTTT
>NA|TRBV15|TRBJ2-7|TRBD2
CATSSEREYEQYF
TGTGCCACCAGCTCTGAGCGGGAATACGAGCAGTACTTC
>many|TRBV9|TRBJ1-1|TRBD1
CASSVDTGAGTEAFF
TGTGCCAGCAGCGTAGATACAGGGGCTGGAACTGAAGCTTTCTTT
>many|TRBV2|TRBJ2-3|NA
CASSDMSNTDTQYF
TGTGCCAGCAGTGATATGAGTAACACAGATACGCAGTATTTT